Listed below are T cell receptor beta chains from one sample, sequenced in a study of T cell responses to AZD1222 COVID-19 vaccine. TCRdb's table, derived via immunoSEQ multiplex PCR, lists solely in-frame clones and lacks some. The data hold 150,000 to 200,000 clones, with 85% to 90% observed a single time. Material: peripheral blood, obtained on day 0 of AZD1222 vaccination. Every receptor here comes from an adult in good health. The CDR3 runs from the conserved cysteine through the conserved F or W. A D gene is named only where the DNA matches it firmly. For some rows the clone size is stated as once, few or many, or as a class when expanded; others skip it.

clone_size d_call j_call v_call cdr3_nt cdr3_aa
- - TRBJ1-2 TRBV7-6 TGTGCCAGCAGCTTGGCAGGGGATTCTATTCGCTATGGCTACACCTTC CASSLAGDSIRYGYTF
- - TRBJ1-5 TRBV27 TGTGCCAGCAGCGCATCGGGGGGGGTTTCGAAGCCCCAGCATTTT CASSASGGVSKPQHF
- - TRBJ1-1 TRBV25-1 TGTGCCAGCGCCCGAGGGAACAGGGAGAACACTGAAGCTTTCTTT CASARGNRENTEAFF
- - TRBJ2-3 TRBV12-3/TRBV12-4 TGTGCCAGCAGTTTAGCCCTACAGCATACGCAGTATTTT CASSLALQHTQYF
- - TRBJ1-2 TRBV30 TGTGCCTGGATGGCTGTTTCGGGGGGCAGAGGCTACACCTTC CAWMAVSGGRGYTF
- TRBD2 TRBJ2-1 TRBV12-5 TGTGCTAGTGGTTTGGTGCATGGGGGGACTAGCCCTTACAATGAGCAGTTCTTC CASGLVHGGTSPYNEQFF
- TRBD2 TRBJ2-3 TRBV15 TGTGCCACCAGCAGAGATCCTAGCGGGAGGTCCACAGATACGCAGTATTTT CATSRDPSGRSTDTQYF
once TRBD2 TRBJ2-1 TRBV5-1 TGCGCCAGCAGCTTGGCCCTGCGGAGCGGGAGGGCCGGGTCCTACAATGAGCAGTTCTTC CASSLALRSGRAGSYNEQFF
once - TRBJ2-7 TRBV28 TGTGCCAGCAGACAACAGGGATTCTCCTACGAGCAGTACTTC CASRQQGFSYEQYF
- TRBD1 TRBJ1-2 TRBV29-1 TGCAGCGACGTACAGGGGAATGGCTACACCTTC CSDVQGNGYTF
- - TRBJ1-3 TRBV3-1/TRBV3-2 TGTGCCAGCAGCCAAGGGGGGAACACCATATATTTT CASSQGGNTIYF
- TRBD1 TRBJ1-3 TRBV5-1 TGCGCCAGCAGCTCTACAGGGGAAGGAAACACCATATATTTT CASSSTGEGNTIYF
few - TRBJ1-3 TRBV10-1 TGCGCCAGCAGTTTTCACCGGGACATCTCTGGAAACACCATATATTTT CASSFHRDISGNTIYF
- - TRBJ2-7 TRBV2 TGTGCCAGCAGTAGGACCGGTTACGAGCAGTACTTC CASSRTGYEQYF
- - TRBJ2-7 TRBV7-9 TGTGCCAGCAGCTTAGGTGGCAGTCCCGAGCAGTACTTC CASSLGGSPEQYF
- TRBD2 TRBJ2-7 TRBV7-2 TGTGCCAGCAGCTTAATTCGGACGGGAGGGTACGAGCAGTACTTC CASSLIRTGGYEQYF
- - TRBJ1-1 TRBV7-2 TGTGCCAGCAGCCGGACAGCCTTGAACACTGAAGCTTTCTTT CASSRTALNTEAFF
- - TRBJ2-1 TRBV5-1 TGCGCCAGCAGCTTGCAGGGCAATGAGCAGTTCTTC CASSLQGNEQFF
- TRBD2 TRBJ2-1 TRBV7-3 TGTGCCAGCAGCTTAATGACTGCGGGAGGTGGGAATGAGCAGTTCTTC CASSLMTAGGGNEQFF
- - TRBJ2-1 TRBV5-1 TGCGCCAGCAGCTCGGACGGGAGCTCCTACAATGAGCAGTTCTTC CASSSDGSSYNEQFF
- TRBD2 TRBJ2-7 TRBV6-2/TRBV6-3 TGTGCCAGCAGTTACACTAGCGGGAGAGTGTACTTC CASSYTSGRVYF
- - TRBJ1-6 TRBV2 TGTGCCAGCAAAGAGACAGCATCATCACCCCTCCACTTT CASKETASSPLHF
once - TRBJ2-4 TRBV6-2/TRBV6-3 TGTGCCAGCAGTCTAGGGGGGAACATTCAGTACTTC CASSLGGNIQYF
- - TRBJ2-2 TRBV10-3 TGTGCCATCAGCGTGGCCGGGAGAGACACCGGGGAGCTGTTTTTT CAISVAGRDTGELFF
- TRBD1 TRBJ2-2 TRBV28 TGTGCCAGCAGCCCCGGAGGACAGGTGGGCGGGGAGCTGTTTTTT CASSPGGQVGGELFF
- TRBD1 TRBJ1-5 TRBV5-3 TGTGCCAGAAGCTTGGACGGGACAGGGAGAGGTCGGAGCAATCAGCCCCAGCATTTT CARSLDGTGRGRSNQPQHF
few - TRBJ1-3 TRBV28 TGTGCCAGCAGTTTCCGGGGTTCAGGAAACACCATATATTTT CASSFRGSGNTIYF
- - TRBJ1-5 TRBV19 TGTGCCAGTAGTACCACGAACGGCAGGGCGAATAGCAATCAGCCCCAGCATTTT CASSTTNGRANSNQPQHF
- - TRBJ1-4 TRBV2 TGTGCCAGCAGTGAAGCGACGGGGGGCGCAAATGAAAAACTGTTTTTT CASSEATGGANEKLFF
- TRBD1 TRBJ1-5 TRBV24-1 TGTGCCACCAACCCGGGACAGGGTGGCAATCAGCCCCAGCATTTT CATNPGQGGNQPQHF
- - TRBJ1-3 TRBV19 TGTGCCAGTAGTATAGCCGCCTGGTCTGGAAACACCATATATTTT CASSIAAWSGNTIYF
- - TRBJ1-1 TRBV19 TGTGCCAGTAGTATGGCTGGCAGATTGAACACTGAAGCTTTCTTT CASSMAGRLNTEAFF
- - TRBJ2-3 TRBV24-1 TGTGCCACCAGTGGCACCCCCCTCGTTAGCACAGATACGCAGTATTTT CATSGTPLVSTDTQYF
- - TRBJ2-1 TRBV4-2 TGTGCCAGCAGCCAAGTCCCCGGGACACCGGAGGTAAATGAGCAGTTCTTC CASSQVPGTPEVNEQFF
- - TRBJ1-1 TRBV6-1 TGTGCCAGCAGTGAAGCACAGGGTTTGAATACTGAAGCTTTCTTT CASSEAQGLNTEAFF
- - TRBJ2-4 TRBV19 TGTGCCAGTACCCCACGGGGTGGGGCAGCCAAAAACATTCAGTACTTC CASTPRGGAAKNIQYF
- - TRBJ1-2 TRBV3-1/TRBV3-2 TGTGCCAGCAGCCCCCAGGTTAACTATGGCTACACCTTC CASSPQVNYGYTF
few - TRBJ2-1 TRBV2 TGTGCCAGCAGTGAGACGGGGAATGAGCAGTTCTTC CASSETGNEQFF
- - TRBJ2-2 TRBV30 TGTGCCTGGGACGGAACAGGGCTTGCGAACACCGGGGAGCTGTTTTTT CAWDGTGLANTGELFF
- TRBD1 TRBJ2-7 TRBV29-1 TGCAGCATCGCCGGGGGACAGGGCCTGGGTGGCGAGCAGTACTTC CSIAGGQGLGGEQYF
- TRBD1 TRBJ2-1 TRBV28 TGTGCCAGCAGTTTATGGGCAGGGGGCAATGAGCAGTTCTTC CASSLWAGGNEQFF
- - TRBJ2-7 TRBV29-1 TGCAGCGTTCTAGGGGTCTCCTACGAGCAGTACTTC CSVLGVSYEQYF
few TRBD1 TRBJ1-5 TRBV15 TGTGCCACCAGCAGCCCGGGACAGGGGGGCAATCAGCCCCAGCATTTT CATSSPGQGGNQPQHF
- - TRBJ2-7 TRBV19 TGTGCCAGTAGCAACCAGCGGGTCCGCTCCTACGAGCAGTACTTC CASSNQRVRSYEQYF
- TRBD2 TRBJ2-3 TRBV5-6 TGTGCCAGCAGCTTGAGAGGACTAGCGGGAGGGTGGGATACGCAGTATTTT CASSLRGLAGGWDTQYF
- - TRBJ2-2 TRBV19 TGTGCCAGTAGTATAGTAGAGACAGGAACGAACACCGGGGAGCTGTTTTTT CASSIVETGTNTGELFF
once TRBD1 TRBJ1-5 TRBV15 TGTGCCACCGAGTCGGGACAGTTCAATCAGCCCCAGCATTTT CATESGQFNQPQHF
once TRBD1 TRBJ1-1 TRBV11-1 TGTGCCAGCAGCCGGGACAGGGGGCCTGAAGCTTTCTTT CASSRDRGPEAFF
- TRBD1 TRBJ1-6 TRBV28 TGTGCCAGCAGCCCAACAGGGGAACGGGATAATTCACCCCTCCACTTT CASSPTGERDNSPLHF
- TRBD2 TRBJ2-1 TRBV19 TGTGCCAGTAGTATGGCTAGCGGGGGGCAAACTGAGCAGTTCTTC CASSMASGGQTEQFF
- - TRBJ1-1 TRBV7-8 TGTGCCAGCAGCTTGGACGCCCAGGTCTTGGGCACTGAAGCTTTCTTT CASSLDAQVLGTEAFF
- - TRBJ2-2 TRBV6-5 TGTGCCAGCAGGATCGGGACCTCGAACACCGGGGAGCTGTTTTTT CASRIGTSNTGELFF
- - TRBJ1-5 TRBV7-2 TGTGCCAGCAGCTTATATGTCGGAATGGATCAGCCCCAGCATTTT CASSLYVGMDQPQHF
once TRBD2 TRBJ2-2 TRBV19 TGTGCCAGTAGTTGGCGGGAGGGCCTAGGATCCGGGGAGCTGTTTTTT CASSWREGLGSGELFF
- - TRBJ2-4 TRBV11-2 TGTGCCAGCAACCGACAGGGAGGGATAGCCAAAAACATTCAGTACTTC CASNRQGGIAKNIQYF
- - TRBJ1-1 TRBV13 TGTGCCAGCAGTACAGGGTCCCCTGCTGAAGCTTTCTTT CASSTGSPAEAFF
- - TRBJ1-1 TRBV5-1 TGCGCCAGCAGCTCCGACAGTTACACTGAAGCTTTCTTT CASSSDSYTEAFF